This passage covers 4 T cell receptor beta chains from one sample sequenced in a study of T-cell memory formation after mild COVID-19. TCRdb fed the 5' RACE reads into MiXCR, producing one record per CDR3 protein. The table lists about 400,000 distinct CDR3 sequences, roughly 15% of them singletons. The specimen was PBMCs or a T cell subset sorted from them (not recorded which). These receptors were obtained from a man between 18 and 29 years old who had mild COVID-19 (a few samples of this study predate the infection). Cell type and time point are not known.

This clonotype occurred a few times. The chain employs TRBV7-2 and TRBJ2-1; D perhaps matches TRBD1 (6 bases). The CDR3 runs 11 residues. V dropped 4 bases and J dropped 10 bases, with 8 bases sitting between them. Germline lookup yields CDR1 SGHTA and CDR2 FQGNSA. CDR3 sequence (DNA): TGTGCCAGCAGCTACGGACAGGAGCAGTTCTTC. It is translated as CASSYGQEQFF.

This clonotype turned up a few times. The chain recombines TRBV5-1 with TRBJ2-2, with unresolved D. V gave up 3 bases and J gave up 5 bases, with 8 bases separating them. The CDR3 runs to 13 residues. CDR1 SGHRS and CDR2 YFSETQ come from the germline V gene. CDR3 sequence (DNA): TGCGCCAGCAGCTACCAGGAAACCGGGGAGCTGTTTTTT. This sequence encodes CASSYQETGELFF.

In its sample, this clonotype was seen a few times. This chain connects TRBV4-3 to TRBJ2-5; D ambiguous. The CDR3 loop spans 15 amino acids. CDR1 and CDR2 (germline): LGHNA, YSLEER. The V and J ends lost 0 bases and 4 bases respectively, with 12 bases between them. CDR3 sequence: CASSQETASGETQYF. The CDR3 DNA reads TGCGCCAGCAGCCAAGAGACCGCTTCAGGAGAGACCCAGTACTTC.

This clonotype occurred many times. In DNA form, the CDR3 reads TGTGCCAGCAGCTCAGGGGACAGGGCTAGTTACGGCTACACCTTC. As protein: CASSSGDRASYGYTF. J is TRBJ1-2 and V is TRBV7-8; 9 bases are a match to TRBD1. The CDR3 covers 15 residues. From germline, CDR1 is SGHVS and CDR2 FQNEAQ. V shed 4 bases and J 8 bases; nucleotides not matched to a gene: 11.